This T cell receptor (beta chain) was recorded in a study of blood T cell repertoires in COVID-19. Turning to the study itself: There were acute and convalescent COVID-19 samples, and they came from the United States, Italy and Spain.

Germline V CDR1 and CDR2: MDHEN, SYDVKM. The ends were cut back, 8 bases at V and 5 bases at J, with 9 bases in the middle. This CDR3 has 12 residues. Original processing notes: Nucleated cell number was recorded as an estimate derived from reference gene primer amplification. The assay was immunoSEQ multiplex PCR, and TCRdb's table has in-frame clones only and misses some. Clonal size and the V and J genes are those of that table, whereas D and trimming came from the DNA. The sample carries 300,000 to 400,000 clones, around 85% recorded once. This TCR was sampled from a woman younger than 45 who had been exposed to COVID-19. The chain links TRBV28 to TRBJ1-4; D remains ambiguous. Specimen: PBMCs or T cells enriched from blood (not recorded which). CDR3 coding DNA: TGTGCCAGCGGGCCTGTAAATGAAAAACTGTTTTTT. Amino acid sequence: CASGPVNEKLFF.